Following are 25 T cell receptor beta chains from one sample sequenced in a study of blood T cell repertoires in COVID-19 (TCRdb year 2020). Receptor libraries were prepared by the immunoSEQ multiplex PCR assay. In TCRdb, the immuneACCESS table is reduced to in-frame sequences with V and J assigned. These tables do not hold every clone; where another copy was compared, an unresolved V gene accounts for under half, and the others remain unexplained. This sample comprises about 35,000 clones, approximately 90% of them detected only once. 2% to 2.5% of the sample lies in the top ten. Sequenced sample: peripheral blood. The receptors derive from a man aged 50-60 years with active COVID-19.

The chain carries TRBV30 and TRBJ1-1; 11 bases agree with TRBD1. Germline CDR1 GTSNPN, CDR2 SVGIG (reference sequence). The CDR3 length is 12 residues. Trimming at V came to 8 bases and at J to 5 bases, leaving 4 bases not matched to a gene. The CDR3 here is CAGDRGRTEAFF. In DNA, the CDR3 is TGTGCCGGGGACAGGGGGAGGACTGAAGCTTTCTTT.

The V call is TRBV5-6, the J call TRBJ2-1; the D is unclear. There are 15 residues in the CDR3. V was trimmed by 2 bases and J by 5 bases, leaving 14 bases between them. Germline CDR1 reads SGHDT; CDR2 reads YYEEEE. The CDR3 coding sequence is TGTGCCAGCAGCTTTTTTTCCGGTCCGAACAATGAGCAGTTCTTC. Encoded protein: CASSFFSGPNNEQFF.

This sequence joins TRBV19 and TRBJ1-4; 10 positions match TRBD1. The junction had 7 bases not matched to a gene; V was cut back by 3 bases and J by 3 bases. CDR1 and CDR2 (germline): LNHDA, SQIVND (reference sequence). This CDR3 spans 17 amino acids. The CDR3 spells CASSIHRTGGPNEKLFF. The CDR3 coding sequence is TGTGCCAGTAGTATTCATAGGACAGGGGGGCCTAATGAAAAACTGTTTTTT.

V gene TRBV5-1 combines with J gene TRBJ2-7, with D uncertain. V was cut by 2 bases and J by 0 bases, with 12 bases left in between. The CDR3 spans 15 residues. Germline values: CDR1 SGHRS, CDR2 YFSETQ. The CDR3 loop is CASSLALMSSYEQYF. CDR3 nucleotide sequence: TGCGCCAGCAGCTTAGCCCTCATGAGCTCCTACGAGCAGTACTTC.

V usage is TRBV27 and J usage is TRBJ1-2; no definite D call. CDR3 length: 14 amino acids. V was pared by 1 base and J by 8 bases, with 14 bases between. Germline CDR1 is MNHEY and CDR2 is SMNVEV (reference sequence). This chain's CDR3 is CASSLFPEEGGYTF. In nucleotides, the CDR3 is TGTGCCAGCAGTTTATTTCCCGAGGAGGGCGGCTACACCTTC.

The J gene is TRBJ1-5, the V gene TRBV18; the D gene is possibly TRBD1 (6 bases). Trimming removed 0 bases at V and 4 bases at J, with 13 bases between. This CDR3 is 16 amino acids long. Germline assignment: CDR1 KGHSH and CDR2 LQKENI. CDR3 DNA sequence: TGTGCCAGCTCACCACCGGGCAGGGGCGAGAATCAGCCCCAGCATTTT. Amino acid sequence: CASSPPGRGENQPQHF.

The chain employs TRBV18 and TRBJ2-1; 9 nucleotides agree with TRBD2. CDR1 is KGHSH, CDR2 LQKENI, per germline. CDR3 length: 15 residues. V was clipped by 4 bases and J by 0 bases; unmatched bases: 1. The DNA for the CDR3 is TGTGCCAGCTCACTTAGCGGGAGCTCCTACAATGAGCAGTTCTTC. Its translation is CASSLSGSSYNEQFF.

This sequence joins TRBV5-4 and TRBJ2-3, with a possible D match to TRBD1 (6 bases). Germline CDR1 SGHNT, CDR2 YYREEE (reference sequence). V shed 1 base and J shed 6 bases, with 9 bases lying between them. The CDR3 is 13 amino acids. The CDR3: CASSLQGRDTQYF. The CDR3, as DNA: TGTGCCAGCAGCTTGCAGGGGCGGGATACGCAGTATTTT.

This clone has just a few counts. The rearrangement joins TRBV2 to TRBJ1-1, with D uncertain. V lost 7 bases to trimming and J lost 1 base, with 10 bases between them. Germline CDR1 reads SNHLY; CDR2 reads FYNNEI. This CDR3 comprises 13 residues. This CDR3 is CASNPEPNTEAFF. The CDR3 coding sequence is TGTGCCAGCAACCCAGAACCGAACACTGAAGCTTTCTTT.

The chain employs TRBV21-1 and TRBJ2-3; TRBD1 is the table's D call, not checked against the DNA. TRBV21-1 counts as a pseudogene. CDR3 length: 16 amino acids. The CDR3 region is CASSTPRTASTDTQYF. The CDR3 DNA is TGTGCCAGCAGCACCCCCCGGACAGCTAGCACAGATACGCAGTATTTT.

In its sample, this clone was seen a few times. The chain employs TRBV20-1 and TRBJ1-2; possibly TRBD1 for D (5 bases). Germline CDR1 and CDR2: DFQATT and SNEGSKA (reference sequence). The CDR3 loop spans 14 amino acids. Trimming shortened V by 3 bases and J by 2 bases, and 13 bases separated the two germline ends. CDR3 nucleotides: TGCAGTGCTAGTAAAGTCAGGGAAAACTATGGCTACACCTTC. Its translation: CSASKVRENYGYTF.

The J gene is TRBJ2-1, the V gene TRBV4-2; perhaps TRBD2 as D (5 bases). V was trimmed by 0 bases and J by 2 bases, leaving 11 bases between them. The CDR3 covers 16 residues. Germline V gene sequence: CDR1 LGHNA, CDR2 YNFKEQ. CDR3 amino acids: CASSQDLLAPYNEQFF. CDR3 DNA: TGTGCCAGCAGCCAAGATCTGCTAGCCCCCTACAATGAGCAGTTCTTC.

The sample holds one count of this clone. The gene calls are TRBV5-4 and TRBJ2-3; the match to TRBD1 covers 11 bases. The germline gives CDR1 SGHNT, CDR2 YYREEE (reference sequence). Trimming took 4 bases from V and 1 from J; bases not matched to a gene: 5. The CDR3 length is 16 residues. The chain's CDR3 is CASSRRDRGGTDTQYF. CDR3 DNA sequence: TGTGCCAGCAGCCGTCGGGACAGGGGGGGCACAGATACGCAGTATTTT.

The rearrangement links TRBV7-2 to TRBJ2-5; D ambiguous. V lost 4 bases and J 0 bases, leaving 15 bases between the germline ends. Germline CDR1 is SGHTA and CDR2 is FQGNSA. This CDR3 region has 16 residues. The CDR3 spells CASSSPGGAYQETQYF. The CDR3 coding sequence is TGTGCCAGCAGCTCCCCCGGCGGAGCGTACCAAGAGACCCAGTACTTC.

J is TRBJ2-5 and V is TRBV7-2, with 10 positions matching TRBD1. CDR1 SGHTA and CDR2 FQGNSA come from the germline V gene. This CDR3 comprises 15 residues. After removal of 5 bases from V and 3 bases from J, the junction contained 6 bases not matched to a gene. In DNA, the CDR3 is TGTGCCAGCAGCCTCACTGGGACAGGGGAAGAGACCCAGTACTTC. Translated: CASSLTGTGEETQYF. Combining the CDR3 with reference TRBV7-2 and TRBJ2-5 gives the whole variable domain GAGVSQSPSNKVTEKGKDVELRCDPISGHTALYWYRQSLGQGLEFLIYFQGNSAPDKSGLPSDRFSAERTGGSVSTLTIQRTQQEDSAVYLCASSLTGTGEETQYFGPGTRLLVL.

V and J are TRBV11-2 and TRBJ1-1; 7 bases map to TRBD1. V gave up 4 bases and J gave up 0 bases; unmatched junction bases: 2. The CDR3 is 14 amino acids. CDR1 is SGHAT and CDR2 is FQNNGV in the germline V gene. The DNA for the CDR3 is TGTGCCAGCAGCTGGGGACAGATGAACACTGAAGCTTTCTTT. As protein: CASSWGQMNTEAFF.

This clone showed up just once. As DNA, the CDR3 is TGTGCCAGCAGCTTAATGAGGACTGAAGCTTTCTTT. Translation gives CASSLMRTEAFF. The chain uses TRBV5-5 and TRBJ1-1; D not certain. The ends were cut back, 2 bases at V and 5 bases at J, with 7 bases in the middle. Germline V gene lookup returns CDR1 SGHKS and CDR2 YYEKEE (reference sequence). CDR3 size: 12 residues.

The chain recombines TRBV9 with TRBJ2-3, with 9 bases lining up with TRBD2. Germline trimming cut 4 bases from V and 6 bases from J; bases unmatched to any gene: 12. CDR3 length equals 16 residues. CDR1 and CDR2 from the germline V gene are SGDLS and YYNGEE. In DNA, the CDR3 is TGTGCCAGCAGCCCCCGCTCTAGCGGGGTGGCTGATACGCAGTATTTT. It yields the protein CASSPRSSGVADTQYF.

The genes are TRBV2 and TRBJ1-1, with TRBD1 identical over 8 bases. V dropped 6 bases and J dropped 1; count of bases not matched to a gene: 4. The germline V gene has CDR1 SNHLY and CDR2 FYNNEI. The CDR3 spans 14 residues. As DNA, the CDR3 is TGTGCCAGCAGCAGGGGGCTGACGAACACTGAAGCTTTCTTT. Its translation: CASSRGLTNTEAFF.

The chain uses TRBV30 and TRBJ2-1, with TRBD1 as a possible D gene (6 bases). The CDR3 extends over 14 amino acids. Trimming left V 4 bases short and J 8 bases short, with 18 bases between. The V gene's germline CDR1 is GTSNPN and CDR2 SVGIG (reference sequence). The CDR3 bases are TGTGCCTGGAAGCCGGGACACCTTATAGATGAGCAGTTCTTC. Translating it yields CAWKPGHLIDEQFF. The full variable domain, in which reference TRBV30 and TRBJ2-1 provide the parts outside the CDR3, is SQTIHQWPATLVQPVGSPLSLECTVEGTSNPNLYWYRQAAGRGLQLLFYSVGIGQISSEVPQNLSASRPQDRQFILSSKKLLLSDSGFYLCAWKPGHLIDEQFFGPGTRLTVL.

V gene TRBV4-3 combines with J gene TRBJ2-7; 8 bases agree with TRBD2. The junction had 4 bases not matched to a gene; V was cut back by 0 bases and J by 0 bases. The CDR3 totals 16 residues. Germline V gene data show CDR1 as LGHNA and CDR2 as YSLEER. The CDR3 sequence is CASSQDVAGNSYEQYF. CDR3 nucleotides: TGCGCCAGCAGCCAAGATGTAGCGGGGAACTCCTACGAGCAGTACTTC.

The chain is built from TRBV6-5 and TRBJ2-3, with D possibly TRBD1 on 5 matching bases. Between the trimmed V and J ends, which lost 6 bases and 5 bases, there was a span of 9 bases. CDR1 and CDR2 from the germline V gene are MNHEY and SVGAGI. The CDR3 length is 12 residues. The CDR3 here is CASRWQGDTQYF. In DNA form, the CDR3 reads TGTGCCAGCAGGTGGCAGGGAGATACGCAGTATTTT.

In this sample, this clone turned up once. The V and J genes are TRBV18 and TRBJ2-2; the match to TRBD1 covers 7 bases. Germline trimming cut 6 bases from V and 0 bases from J; bases unmatched to any gene: 7. This CDR3 contains 16 residues. CDR1 is KGHSH, CDR2 LQKENI, per germline. CDR3 bases: TGTGCCAGCTCTCTACTCGGGACAGCGAACACCGGGGAGCTGTTTTTT. Translation gives CASSLLGTANTGELFF.

This chain joins TRBV7-9 and TRBJ2-7; possibly TRBD2 for D (5 bases). The V end lost 3 bases, the J end lost 7 bases, and 16 bases lay between the germline ends. Per the germline V gene, CDR1 is SEHNR and CDR2 is FQNEAQ (reference sequence). The CDR3 extends over 14 amino acids. Written as DNA, the CDR3 is TGTGCCAGCAGCTTGACCGGGAACCTTAGGGAGCAGTACTTC. Translated, it gives CASSLTGNLREQYF.

The V gene is TRBV6-6, the J gene TRBJ2-7, with 7 bases lining up with TRBD2. The CDR3 covers 16 residues. Germline loops: CDR1 MNHNY, CDR2 SVGAGI (reference sequence). The J segment lost 1 base and the V segment lost 2 bases, leaving 8 bases of the junction unmatched. The CDR3 bases are TGTGCCAGCAGTTACACCCCGCGGGAGCCTTCCTACGAGCAGTACTTC. Translated, it gives CASSYTPREPSYEQYF.